This T cell receptor (beta chain) was documented in a study of blood T cells in healthy people across ages. Findings and limits, study-wide: Aged donors had fewer naive CD4+ cells and lower diversity than long-lived donors. Investigators treated diversity estimates from one million T cells as underestimates.

About this clonotype: Its cognate antigen is unknown.

Next came a second PCR, run for about 6 to 11 cycles, which used a sample-barcoded 5' primer along with a J-beta primer mix. TCRdb processed the 5' RACE reads anew with MiXCR; each CDR3 protein has one entry. The sample yields 800,000 to 1,300,000 distinct CDR3 sequences, under 30% seen once. The CDR3 sequence is 16 residues long. Germline-derived CDR1 and CDR2 are SGDLS and YYNGEE. The junction had 5 bases not matched to a gene; V was cut back by 1 base and J by 4 bases. The sample was also reused in another study, on T cells of mothers and their children. That report notes: Slightly higher overlap, not significant, was seen in related mother-child pairs than in unrelated pairs.

This rearrangement joins TRBV9 to TRBJ2-1; 10 nucleotides align to TRBD2. The sequencing input was blood. The source is a girl aged 2-10 years in good health. The CDR3 DNA sequence: TGTGCCAGCAGCGTACCAACTAGCGGGGATTACAATGAGCAGTTCTTC. It translates to CASSVPTSGDYNEQFF.